The sequence of this T cell receptor (beta chain) was determined in a study of blood T cell repertoires in COVID-19. About the study: COVID-19 samples from acute and convalescent phases originated in the United States, Italy and Spain. In each case, the material was cDNA or gDNA derived from T cells, B-cell-depleted T cells, or PBMCs.

Study processing details: Counts of nucleated cells, estimated from reference gene primer amplification, were obtained. TCRdb keeps only in-frame clones here, not all; method: immunoSEQ multiplex PCR. V, J and clone size are taken as reported in that table, and D and trimming were inferred from the DNA itself. Of 95,000 to 110,000 clones in the sample, 84% were seen once. The TCR comes from a human donor in a cohort sampled during active COVID-19. Sequenced material: peripheral blood.

CDR3 protein: CASSRGLAGNEQFF. The CDR3 coding sequence is TGTGCCAGCAGCCGGGGACTAGCGGGCAATGAGCAGTTCTTC. The chain employs TRBV4-2 and TRBJ2-1; 12 bases match TRBD2. Trimming removed 4 bases from V and 6 bases from J; junction bases left unmatched: 1. Per germline, CDR1 LGHNA and CDR2 YNFKEQ. This CDR3 contains 14 residues.